These 20 T cell receptor beta chains were all obtained from the same sample, sequenced in a study of blood T cell repertoires in COVID-19. Repertoires were generated with immunoSEQ multiplex PCR, while TCRdb's copy carries only in-frame clones and drops some. The sample has a few hundred thousand clones, about 91% seen once. The sample was PBMCs or T cells enriched from blood (not recorded which). Receptors were obtained from a woman in her 40s who had recovered from COVID-19.

The chain has TRBV5-4 and TRBJ1-2, with D possibly matching TRBD1 (6 bases). CDR1 is SGHNT and CDR2 is YYREEE in the germline V gene (reference sequence). The CDR3 runs 14 residues. Trimming stripped 5 bases from V and 7 bases from J, with 18 bases between. CDR3 sequence reads: CASSNERGFGGYTF. CDR3 nucleotide sequence: TGTGCCAGCAGTAATGAAAGGGGGTTCGGTGGCTACACCTTC.

The chain carries TRBV7-2 and TRBJ2-1, with D tentatively TRBD1 (7 bases). The CDR3 contains 15 residues. Per the germline V gene, CDR1 is SGHTA and CDR2 is FQGNSA. Trimming shortened V by 5 bases and J by 3 bases, and 14 bases separated the two germline ends. CDR3 sequence (DNA): TGTGCCAGCAGCCGGGAGACAGGGAGCTACAATGAGCAGTTCTTC. Translated, it gives CASSRETGSYNEQFF.

This clone has only one observation. CDR3 sequence reads: CASSPSGGGTGELFF. CDR3 DNA sequence: TGTGCCAGCAGCCCCTCGGGGGGGGGTACCGGGGAGCTGTTTTTT. This sequence joins TRBV11-3 and TRBJ2-2; 8 positions agree with TRBD2. V lost 5 bases and J lost 5; bases outside the gene matches: 7. The CDR3 totals 15 residues. Germline V gene sequence: CDR1 SGHNT, CDR2 YENEEA.

This clone was counted between two and nine times. The chain joins TRBV10-3 to TRBJ2-1; 7 bases are a match to TRBD1. Germline trimming cut 10 bases from V and 4 bases from J; bases unmatched to any gene: 10. Germline lookup yields CDR1 ENHRY and CDR2 SYGVKD. This CDR3 has 14 residues. CDR3 loop: CASRQGESYNEQFF. As DNA, the CDR3 is TGTGCCAGCCGACAGGGTGAGTCTTACAATGAGCAGTTCTTC.

The gene calls are TRBV6-5 and TRBJ1-5, with TRBD1 identical over 12 bases. CDR1 is MNHEY, CDR2 SVGAGI, per germline. CDR3 length: 14 amino acids. The V segment lost 6 bases and the J segment 7 bases; nucleotides outside the gene matches: 4. DNA of the CDR3: TGTGCCAGCAGGGGACAGGGGGCGAGACAGCCCCAGCATTTT. Protein product: CASRGQGARQPQHF.

The chain is built from TRBV5-4 and TRBJ2-1, with D perhaps TRBD2 (5 bases). The germline gives CDR1 SGHNT, CDR2 YYREEE (reference sequence). Trimming pared 1 base from V and 6 bases from J, leaving 17 bases between. The CDR3 has 16 amino acids. CDR3 protein: CASSLKTRGRINEQFF. The CDR3 nucleotides read TGTGCCAGCAGCTTGAAAACTCGAGGGCGTATCAATGAGCAGTTCTTC. Based on the CDR3 plus reference TRBV5-4 and TRBJ2-1, the full variable domain is ETGVTQSPTHLIKTRGQQVTLRCSSQSGHNTVSWYQQALGQGPQFIFQYYREEENGRGNFPPRFSGLQFPNYSSELNVNALELDDSALYLCASSLKTRGRINEQFFGPGTRLTVL.

The chain links TRBV20-1 to TRBJ1-1, with unresolved D. V gave up 3 bases and J gave up 7 bases, with 6 bases separating them. This CDR3 spans 10 amino acids. Germline V gives CDR1 DFQATT, CDR2 SNEGSKA (reference sequence). DNA for the CDR3: TGCAGTGCTAGTAGAGATGAAGCTTTCTTT. It translates to CSASRDEAFF.

V usage is TRBV28 and J usage is TRBJ2-3, with D hard to call. This CDR3 is 14 amino acids long. Germline V gene sequence: CDR1 MDHEN, CDR2 SYDVKM. The V gene lost 2 bases and the J gene lost 11 bases, with 17 bases spanning the gap. CDR3 in DNA: TGTGCCAGCAGTTTAGAGGAGTCCGTCCCCGTGCAGTATTTT. This gives the protein CASSLEESVPVQYF.

The chain is built from TRBV9 and TRBJ2-1; weak D call: TRBD2 (6 bases). Per the germline V gene, CDR1 is SGDLS and CDR2 is YYNGEE. V lost 0 bases and J 3 bases, leaving 10 bases between the germline ends. CDR3 length equals 15 residues. The CDR3, as DNA: TGTGCCAGCAGCGTAGGACTAGGAATCTACAATGAGCAGTTCTTC. It yields the protein CASSVGLGIYNEQFF.

The rearrangement joins TRBV30 to TRBJ2-3; TRBD2 agrees at 10 bases. V shed 3 bases, J shed 1 base, and the junction held 7 bases outside the gene matches. The CDR3 contains 16 residues. The V gene's germline CDR1 is GTSNPN and CDR2 SVGIG (reference sequence). CDR3: CAWRQAGGPGTDTQYF. The DNA for the CDR3 is TGTGCCTGGAGGCAAGCGGGAGGGCCCGGCACAGATACGCAGTATTTT.

The chain combines TRBV5-4 with TRBJ2-6; 9 bases align to TRBD1. The germline V gene has CDR1 SGHNT and CDR2 YYREEE (reference sequence). The V gene end was trimmed by 4 bases and the J gene end by 0 bases; junction bases not matched to a gene: 8. The CDR3 spans 18 residues. In DNA form, the CDR3 reads TGTGCCAGCAGCCCCCCCGGGACAGGGAGCTCTGGGGCCAACGTCCTGACTTTC. This encodes CASSPPGTGSSGANVLTF.

This chain links TRBV10-2 with TRBJ2-5; TRBD2 might be the D (7 bases). Looked up from germline, CDR1 is WSHSY and CDR2 is SAAADI. This CDR3 spans 15 amino acids. The V and J ends lost 0 bases and 4 bases respectively, with 12 bases between them. In nucleotides, the CDR3 is TGCGCCAGCAGTGAGTCGGGAGGGGGAGGAGAGACCCAGTACTTC. Its protein is CASSESGGGGETQYF.

The J gene is TRBJ1-3, the V gene TRBV4-3; TRBD1 aligns across 7 bases. The trim removed 0 bases at V and 6 bases at J, leaving 5 bases unmatched. CDR1 is LGHNA and CDR2 is YSLEER in the germline V gene. The CDR3 consists of 15 residues. The DNA of the CDR3 is TGCGCCAGCAGCCAAGACCGACAGGGCTTAAACACCATATATTTT. Translation gives CASSQDRQGLNTIYF.

This chain connects TRBV9 to TRBJ2-3; 11 nucleotides match TRBD2. Losses at the gene ends were 0 bases for V and 4 bases for J; bases not matched to a gene: 1. The germline V gene has CDR1 SGDLS and CDR2 YYNGEE. The CDR3 contains 15 residues. CDR3 protein: CASSVELAGADTQYF. DNA for the CDR3: TGTGCCAGCAGCGTAGAACTAGCGGGAGCAGATACGCAGTATTTT.

In nucleotides, the CDR3 is TGTGCCAGTAGTATCGAGGCTCTTGGCTACACCTTC. Protein sequence: CASSIEALGYTF. This chain links TRBV19 with TRBJ1-2; D gene uncertain. This CDR3 has 12 amino acids. Trimming removed 3 bases from V and 7 bases from J, with 9 bases in between. Looked up from germline, CDR1 is LNHDA and CDR2 is SQIVND (reference sequence).

V and J are TRBV19 and TRBJ1-4, with TRBD1 matching over 7 bases. J lost 4 bases, V lost 7 bases, and 6 bases had no gene match. Germline values: CDR1 LNHDA, CDR2 SQIVND (reference sequence). The CDR3 consists of 14 residues. DNA of the CDR3: TGTGCCAGTACCCAAACAGGGGTTAATGAAAAACTGTTTTTT. It is translated as CASTQTGVNEKLFF. Using reference TRBV19 and TRBJ1-4 for the parts outside the CDR3, the full variable domain is DGGITQSPKYLFRKEGQNVTLSCEQNLNHDAMYWYRQDPGQGLRLIYYSQIVNDFQKGDIAEGYSVSREKKESFPLTVTSAQKNPTAFYLCASTQTGVNEKLFFGSGTQLSVL.

The chain joins TRBV21-1 to TRBJ2-3; the DNA was not used to check the table's D call, TRBD1. TRBV21-1 is described as a pseudogene. There are 17 residues in the CDR3. The CDR3 bases are TGTGCCAGCAGCAAAGCCCGGGACACAACTAGCACAGATACGCAGTATTTT. This sequence encodes CASSKARDTTSTDTQYF.

The chain couples TRBV9 to TRBJ2-1, with D maybe TRBD2 (6 bases). The CDR3 is 14 residues long. Germline V CDR1 and CDR2: SGDLS, YYNGEE. Trimming shortened V by 0 bases and J by 5 bases, and 9 bases separated the two germline ends. The CDR3 nucleotides read TGTGCCAGCAGCGTAGGGAGGGCCCACAATGAGCAGTTCTTC. It encodes CASSVGRAHNEQFF. The complete variable domain, with remaining parts taken from reference TRBV9 and TRBJ2-1, reads DSGVTQTPKHLITATGQRVTLRCSPRSGDLSVYWYQQSLDQGLQFLIQYYNGEERAKGNILERFSAQQFPDLHSELNLSSLELGDSALYFCASSVGRAHNEQFFGPGTRLTVL.

This rearrangement joins TRBV27 to TRBJ2-5; 9 nucleotides agree with TRBD2. V shed 0 bases, J shed 4 bases, and the junction held 12 bases outside the gene matches. The germline CDR1 and CDR2 sequences are MNHEY and SMNVEV (reference sequence). The CDR3 is 18 amino acids. CDR3 residues: CASSLSGGGGGALETQYF. The DNA for the CDR3 is TGTGCCAGCAGTTTATCGGGGGGCGGCGGGGGGGCGCTAGAGACCCAGTACTTC.

V and J are TRBV9 and TRBJ2-2, with 8 bases identical to TRBD1. In germline, CDR1 is SGDLS, CDR2 YYNGEE. The ends lost 4 bases at V and 7 bases at J; junction bases unmatched: 9. The CDR3 runs to 15 residues. The CDR3 nucleotides read TGTGCCAGCAGCCCTCCAGGGGGCCTCGGCGGGGAGCTGTTTTTT. Its protein is CASSPPGGLGGELFF.